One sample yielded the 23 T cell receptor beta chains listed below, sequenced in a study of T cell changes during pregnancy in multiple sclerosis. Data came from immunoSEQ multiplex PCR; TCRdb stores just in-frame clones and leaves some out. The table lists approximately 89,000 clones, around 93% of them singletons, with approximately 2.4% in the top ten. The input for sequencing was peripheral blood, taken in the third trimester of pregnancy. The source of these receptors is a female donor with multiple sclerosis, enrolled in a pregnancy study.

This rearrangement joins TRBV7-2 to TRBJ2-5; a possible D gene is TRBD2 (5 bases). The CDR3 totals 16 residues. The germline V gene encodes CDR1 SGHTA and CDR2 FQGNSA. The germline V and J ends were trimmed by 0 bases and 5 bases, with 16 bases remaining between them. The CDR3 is CASSLASSGSWETQYF. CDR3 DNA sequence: TGTGCCAGCAGCTTAGCGAGTTCGGGGAGTTGGGAGACCCAGTACTTC.

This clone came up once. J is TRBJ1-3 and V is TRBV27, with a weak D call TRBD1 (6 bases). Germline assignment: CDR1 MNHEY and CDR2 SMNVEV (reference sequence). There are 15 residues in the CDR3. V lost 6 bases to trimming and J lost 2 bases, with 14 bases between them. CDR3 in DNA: TGTGCCAGCAGGACAACAGGGCCTCCTGGAAACACCATATATTTT. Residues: CASRTTGPPGNTIYF.

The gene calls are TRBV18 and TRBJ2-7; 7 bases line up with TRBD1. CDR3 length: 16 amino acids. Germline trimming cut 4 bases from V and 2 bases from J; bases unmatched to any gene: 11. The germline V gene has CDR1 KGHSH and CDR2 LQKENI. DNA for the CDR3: TGTGCCAGCTCACAACTACCGGGACAGACCCCCTACGAGCAGTACTTC. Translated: CASSQLPGQTPYEQYF.

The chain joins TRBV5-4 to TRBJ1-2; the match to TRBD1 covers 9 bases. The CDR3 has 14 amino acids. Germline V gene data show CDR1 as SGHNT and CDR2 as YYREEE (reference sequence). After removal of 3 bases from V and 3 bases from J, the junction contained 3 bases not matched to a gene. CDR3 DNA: TGTGCCAGCAGCTCATGGACAGGGGACTATGGCTACACCTTC. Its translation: CASSSWTGDYGYTF.

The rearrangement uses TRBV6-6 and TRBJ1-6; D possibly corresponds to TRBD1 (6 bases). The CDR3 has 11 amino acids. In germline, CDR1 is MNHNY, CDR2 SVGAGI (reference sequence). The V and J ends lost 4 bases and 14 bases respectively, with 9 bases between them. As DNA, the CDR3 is TGTGCCAGCAGTTCACAGGGTTCCCTCCACTTT. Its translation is CASSSQGSLHF.

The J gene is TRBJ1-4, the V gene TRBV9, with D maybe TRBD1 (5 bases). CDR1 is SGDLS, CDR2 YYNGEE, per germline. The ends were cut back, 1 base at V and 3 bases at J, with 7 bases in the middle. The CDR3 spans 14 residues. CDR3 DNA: TGTGCCAGCAGCGTACAGGGTTCTAATGAAAAACTGTTTTTT. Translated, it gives CASSVQGSNEKLFF.

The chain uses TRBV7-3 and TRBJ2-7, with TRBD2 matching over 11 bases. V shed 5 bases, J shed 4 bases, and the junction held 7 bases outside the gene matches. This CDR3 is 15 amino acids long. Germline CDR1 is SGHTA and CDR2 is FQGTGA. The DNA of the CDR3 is TGTGCCAGCAGCCCGACTAGCGGGGCGGCATACGAGCAGTACTTC. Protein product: CASSPTSGAAYEQYF.

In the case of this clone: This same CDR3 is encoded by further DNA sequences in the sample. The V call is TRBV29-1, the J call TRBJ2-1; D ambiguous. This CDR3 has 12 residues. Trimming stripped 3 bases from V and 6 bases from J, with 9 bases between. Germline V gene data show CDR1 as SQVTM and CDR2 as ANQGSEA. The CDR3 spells CSVDPGINEQFF. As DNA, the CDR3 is TGCAGCGTTGACCCAGGTATCAATGAGCAGTTCTTC.

CDR3 sequence: CASSIGGSPSTDTQYF. The CDR3 region has the DNA TGTGCCAGTAGTATCGGGGGGAGCCCTAGCACAGATACGCAGTATTTT. This rearrangement joins TRBV19 to TRBJ2-3, with TRBD2 matching 7 bases. Trimming took 3 bases from V and 0 from J; bases not matched to a gene: 6. CDR1 and CDR2 (germline): LNHDA, SQIVND (reference sequence). This CDR3 is built from 16 residues. Drawing the rest from reference TRBV19 and TRBJ2-3, the complete variable domain is DGGITQSPKYLFRKEGQNVTLSCEQNLNHDAMYWYRQDPGQGLRLIYYSQIVNDFQKGDIAEGYSVSREKKESFPLTVTSAQKNPTAFYLCASSIGGSPSTDTQYFGPGTRLTVL.

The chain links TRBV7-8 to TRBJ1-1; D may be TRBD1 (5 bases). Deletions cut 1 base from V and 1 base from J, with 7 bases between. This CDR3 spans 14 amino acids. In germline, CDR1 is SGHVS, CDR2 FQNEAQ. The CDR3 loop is CASSLGTSNTEAFF. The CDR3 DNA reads TGTGCCAGCAGCTTAGGGACATCGAACACTGAAGCTTTCTTT.

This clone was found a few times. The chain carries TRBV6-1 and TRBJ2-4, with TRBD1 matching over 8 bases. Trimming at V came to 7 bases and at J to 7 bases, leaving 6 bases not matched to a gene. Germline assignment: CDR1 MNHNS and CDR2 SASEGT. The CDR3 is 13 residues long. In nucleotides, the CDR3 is TGTGCCAGCACAGAGACAGGGGCTAACATTCAGTACTTC. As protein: CASTETGANIQYF.

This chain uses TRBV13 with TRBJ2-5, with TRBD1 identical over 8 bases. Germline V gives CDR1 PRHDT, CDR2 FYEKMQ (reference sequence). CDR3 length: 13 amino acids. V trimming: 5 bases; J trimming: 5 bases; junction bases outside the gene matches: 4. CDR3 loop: CASSLDREETQYF. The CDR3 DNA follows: TGTGCCAGCAGCCTGGACAGGGAGGAGACCCAGTACTTC.

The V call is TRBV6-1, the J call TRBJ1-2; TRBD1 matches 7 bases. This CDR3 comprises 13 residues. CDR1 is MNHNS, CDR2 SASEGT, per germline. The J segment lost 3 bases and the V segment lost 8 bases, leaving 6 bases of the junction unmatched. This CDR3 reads CASDRATDYGYTF. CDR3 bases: TGTGCCAGCGACAGGGCAACGGACTATGGCTACACCTTC.

The CDR3 loop is CASRRGEGDTQYF. DNA for the CDR3: TGTGCTAGTAGGCGGGGGGAAGGAGATACGCAGTATTTT. The chain is built from TRBV12-5 and TRBJ2-3; 8 bases align to TRBD2. V was pared by 8 bases and J by 5 bases, with 6 bases of the junction left unmatched. The CDR3 totals 13 residues. The V gene's germline CDR1 is LGHNT and CDR2 FRNRAP.

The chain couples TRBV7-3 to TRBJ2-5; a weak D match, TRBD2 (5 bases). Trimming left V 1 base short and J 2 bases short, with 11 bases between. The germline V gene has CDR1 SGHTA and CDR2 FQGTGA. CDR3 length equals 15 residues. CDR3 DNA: TGTGCCAGCAGCTTAAATGCGGGTCTACAAGAGACCCAGTACTTC. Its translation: CASSLNAGLQETQYF.

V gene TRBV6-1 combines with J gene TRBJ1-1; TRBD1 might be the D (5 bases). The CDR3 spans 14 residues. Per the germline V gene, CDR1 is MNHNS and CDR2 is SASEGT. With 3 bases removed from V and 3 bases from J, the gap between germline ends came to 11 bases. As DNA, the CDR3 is TGTGCCAGCAGTGACGGCCTCAGGGACACTGAAGCTTTCTTT. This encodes CASSDGLRDTEAFF.

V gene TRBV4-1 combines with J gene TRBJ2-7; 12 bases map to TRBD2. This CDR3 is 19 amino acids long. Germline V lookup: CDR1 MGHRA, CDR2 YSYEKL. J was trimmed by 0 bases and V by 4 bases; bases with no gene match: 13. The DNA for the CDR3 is TGCGCCAGCAGCCCCAAGACTAGCGGGGGCCTTGGAAGCTCCTACGAGCAGTACTTC. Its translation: CASSPKTSGGLGSSYEQYF.

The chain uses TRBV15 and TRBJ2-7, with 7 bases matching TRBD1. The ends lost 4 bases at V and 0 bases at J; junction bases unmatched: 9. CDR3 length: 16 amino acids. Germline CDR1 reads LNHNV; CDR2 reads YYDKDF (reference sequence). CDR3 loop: CATSTTRTGASYEQYF. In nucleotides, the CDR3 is TGTGCCACCAGCACAACGCGGACAGGCGCCTCCTACGAGCAGTACTTC.

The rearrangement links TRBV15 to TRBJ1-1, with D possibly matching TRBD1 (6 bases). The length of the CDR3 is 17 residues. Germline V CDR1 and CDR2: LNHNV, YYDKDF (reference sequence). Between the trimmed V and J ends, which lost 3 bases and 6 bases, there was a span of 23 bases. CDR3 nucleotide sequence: TGTGCCACCAGCAGCGCACCGGGTCTTGGGACATCGGCTGAAGCTTTCTTT. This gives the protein CATSSAPGLGTSAEAFF.

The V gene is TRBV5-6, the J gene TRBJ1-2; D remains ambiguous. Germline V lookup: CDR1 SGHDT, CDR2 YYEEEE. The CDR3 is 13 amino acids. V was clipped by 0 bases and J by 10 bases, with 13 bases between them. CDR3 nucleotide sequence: TGTGCCAGCAGCTTGGCCTTTGACTCCCCCTACACCTTC. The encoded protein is CASSLAFDSPYTF.

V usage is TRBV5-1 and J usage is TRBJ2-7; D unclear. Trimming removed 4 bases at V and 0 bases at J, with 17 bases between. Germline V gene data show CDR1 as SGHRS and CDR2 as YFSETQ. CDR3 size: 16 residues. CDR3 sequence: CASSPGVGSSSYEQYF. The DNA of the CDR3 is TGCGCCAGCAGCCCCGGTGTCGGTTCCTCCTCCTACGAGCAGTACTTC.

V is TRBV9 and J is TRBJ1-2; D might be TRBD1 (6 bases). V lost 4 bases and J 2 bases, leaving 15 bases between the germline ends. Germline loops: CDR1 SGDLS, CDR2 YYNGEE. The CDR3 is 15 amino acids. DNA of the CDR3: TGTGCCAGCAGCACTCCTTCAGGGACAAACTATGGCTACACCTTC. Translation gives CASSTPSGTNYGYTF.

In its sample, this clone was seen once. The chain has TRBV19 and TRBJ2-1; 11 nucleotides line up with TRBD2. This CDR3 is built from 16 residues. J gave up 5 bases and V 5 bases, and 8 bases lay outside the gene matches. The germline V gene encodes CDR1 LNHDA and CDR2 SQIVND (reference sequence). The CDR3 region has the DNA TGTGCCAGTAGTCCTCGACTAGCGGGGACACACAATGAGCAGTTCTTC. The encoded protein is CASSPRLAGTHNEQFF.